This TCR beta chain was obtained from a study of T cells in Graves' hyperthyroidism and ophthalmopathy. Points on this clonotype: No antigen is known for it. Relative to the germline gene, one junction end is altered; a read error may explain this.

Those with hyperthyroidism were 18 to 65 years old, newly diagnosed, and ill for under 2 months. The diagnostic basis comprised clinical symptoms, serum thyroxine and TRAb, thyroid ultrasound and orbital computed tomography. Cells are PBMCs isolated from 10 ml of fresh blood. General study findings and limits: In the blood, most expanded thyroid clonotypes above 0.001 appeared as well.

Researchers took RNA transcripts and amplified the TCR beta CDR3 regions from them. Primed by the HTBI set, a first-round RT-PCR was run on the TCR CDR3. From the multiplex PCR reads, TCRdb called clonotypes with MiXCR, one entry per CDR3 protein. The profile covers almost 600,000 distinct CDR3 sequences, with over 11% appearing a single time and roughly 6.2% taken by the ten largest. Germline lookup yields CDR1 DFQATT and CDR2 SNEGSKA (reference sequence). The CDR3 spans 13 residues. The chain employs TRBV20-1 and TRBJ2-5; D gene ambiguous. Sequencing input: blood. The receptor was isolated from a woman aged 30 to 39 with Graves' hyperthyroidism that later progressed to Graves' ophthalmopathy. The CDR3 region has the DNA TGCAGTGTTAGAAGGACCCTTGGGGAGACCCAGTACTTC. Its protein product is CSVRRTLGETQYF.